This entry concerns a single T cell receptor (beta chain). What it binds is unknown. This record comes from a study of lymphopenia after photon versus proton radiotherapy. Points from the study as a whole: After the lymphocyte nadir, photon-treated repertoires showed oligoclonal expansion, especially of CD8+ Temra cells. Relative stability marked proton patients; photon patients lost diversity and naive cells. Larger post-nadir TCR diversity loss correlated inversely with survival in deceased patients. Only patients who died were analyzed for survival; proton advantage is unproven.

Only in-frame clones appear in the TCRdb table, and some are missing; sequencing was by immunoSEQ multiplex PCR. The sample includes approximately 35,000 clones, 90% seen only once; the top ten take approximately 6.8%. There are 15 residues in the CDR3. The germline V and J ends were trimmed by 4 bases and 1 base, with 14 bases remaining between them. Looked up from germline, CDR1 is SGHRS and CDR2 is YFSETQ. J is TRBJ1-1 and V is TRBV5-1; D remains unclear. Sequencing was performed on peripheral blood, taken from a patient treated with photon-based radiotherapy. The sequence derives from a woman in her fifties or sixties with pancreatic cancer. The CDR3 region is CASSVSRGRNTEAFF. CDR3 sequence (DNA): TGCGCCAGCAGCGTCTCGCGTGGTAGGAACACTGAAGCTTTCTTT.